Sequencing of this TCR beta chain was carried out in a study of blood T cell repertoires in COVID-19. Study at large: Acute and convalescent COVID-19 specimens originated in the United States, Italy and Spain. PBMCs, B-cell-depleted T cells, or T cells were the source of the cDNA or gDNA that made up the material.

Authors' data handling: Amplification of reference gene primers provided the estimated nucleated cell counts. The assay was immunoSEQ multiplex PCR, and TCRdb's table has in-frame clones only and misses some. V and J calls and clone size are copied from that table; D and trimming were computed from the DNA. The sample has 40,000 to 55,000 clones; 87% are singletons. This clone was found a few times. This CDR3 is built from 14 residues. The germline V and J ends were trimmed by 4 bases and 1 base, with 10 bases remaining between them. Germline V lookup: CDR1 KGHSH, CDR2 LQKENI. This chain uses TRBV18 with TRBJ1-1; no clear D. The material sequenced was peripheral blood. The TCR was taken from a man aged 45 to 65 with active COVID-19. CDR3 in amino acids: CASSLTESNTEAFF. CDR3 DNA: TGTGCCAGCTCACTTACAGAGTCGAACACTGAAGCTTTCTTT.